This TCR beta chain was captured in a study of breast tumors, draining lymph nodes, adjacent tissues (dated by TCRdb to 2016 to 2018). With regard to the full study: Breast cancer patients provided tumor, adjacent nontumor tissue and axillary lymph nodes, and the study compared the TCR beta repertoires across these three sources. The study aimed to assess the relationships and possible T-cell exchange between tumor, surrounding tissue and draining lymph node repertoires in human breast cancer.

Including the terminal cysteine and phenylalanine, the CDR3 comprises 15 residues. The read is trimmed to its CDR3 DNA, 45 bases read in frame from base 1. Taken from the germline V gene (reference sequence), the CDR1 and CDR2 loops are SEHNR and FQNEAQ. Sequencing used an Illumina HiSeq 2000. TCR beta chain libraries were generated through multiplex PCR amplification. The amplified TCR beta chain products were analyzed by high-throughput sequencing. The public reads were reanalyzed by TCRdb: fastp trimming at Q25, MiXCR alignment, in-frame beta chains only. Records with the same CDR3 protein are collapsed into one entry carrying the most frequent genes and DNA. The table for this sample lists some 21,000 distinct CDR3 sequences; roughly two fifths of them were counted only once. Of the sample, approximately 25% falls within the top ten clones. The study at large found these results: The data were considered consistent with most tumor T cells being derived from the lymph node and subsequently expanding within tumor tissue. In luminal-like breast cancer, tumor and nontumor tissue repertoires resembled each other significantly more than in basal-like breast cancer. Tumor T-cell repertoires showed less diversity than lymph node repertoires and more diversity than nontumor tissue repertoires, and tumor T-cell repertoires showed preferential V and J gene usage. Rather than being directly demonstrated, the conclusion that tumor T cells originate in lymph nodes was presented as consistent with a hypothesis.

About this clonotype itself: Its antigen target is currently unknown. The junction departs from the called germline gene at one end, perhaps through a read error.

The source is a female donor with breast cancer. Some clones in this sample may be carry-over from other donors' samples. The V and J genes are TRBV7-9 and TRBJ2-6, with the D gene call left open. The sequenced sample consisted of breast tumor tissue. The CDR3: CASSLEQAGNSLLTF. The base sequence is TGCGCCAGCAGCTTAGAGCAGGCTGGAAATTCACTCCTGACTTTC. Full variable domain (CDR3 extended with the reference TRBV7-9 and TRBJ2-6 proteins): DTGVSQNPRHKITKRGQNVTFRCDPISEHNRLYWYRQTLGQGPEFLTYFQNEAQLEKSRLLSDRFSAERPKGSFSTLEIQRTEQGDSAMYLCASSLEQAGNSLLTFGAGSRLTVL.